These T cell receptor beta chains were read from a single sample in a study of early T cells in non-severe SARS-CoV-2 infection. TCRdb re-called the 5' RACE reads with MiXCR, one entry per CDR3 protein. In the table there are about 60,000 distinct CDR3 sequences, approximately 12% of which are singletons. The sequencing input was whole blood. The receptors derive from an adult who was a healthcare worker with PCR-confirmed SARS-CoV-2 infection or an uninfected control (not recorded which). CDR3s include the opening cysteine and the closing phenylalanine or tryptophan. The D gene is left open where the match is weak. The size entry is marked missing in some rows and otherwise reads once, few, many or a size class.

J,D,V,size,CDR3,DNA
TRBJ2-1,.,TRBV7-8,many,CASSVSINEQFF,TGTGCCAGCAGCGTTAGCATTAATGAGCAGTTCTTC
TRBJ1-4,.,TRBV6-6,many,CASSYSEKLFF,TGTGCCAGCAGTTACAGCGAAAAACTGTTTTTT
TRBJ1-1,TRBD1,TRBV2,many,CASGASGTANTEVFF,TGTGCCAGCGGAGCTTCTGGGACAGCGAACACTGAAGTTTTCTTT
TRBJ2-5,.,TRBV24-1,many,CATRRHSTETQYF,TGTGCCACCAGGAGGCATAGCACGGAGACCCAGTACTTC
TRBJ2-3,.,TRBV5-4,few,CASSPPDGATDTQYF,TGTGCCAGCAGCCCCCCGGATGGGGCCACAGATACGCAGTATTTT
TRBJ2-3,.,TRBV19,many,CASSERRDTQYF,TGTGCCAGTAGTGAAAGGAGAGATACGCAGTATTTT
TRBJ2-1,TRBD1,TRBV20-1,few,CSATGGLGYNEQFF,TGCAGTGCGACAGGGGGGCTAGGGTACAATGAGCAGTTCTTC
TRBJ1-3,.,TRBV15,.,CATSRDGTSGNTIYF,TGTGCCACCAGCAGGGATGGGACTTCAGGAAACACCATATATTTT
TRBJ2-3,TRBD2,TRBV7-8,many,CASSLGRGSGTDTQYF,TGTGCCAGCAGCTTAGGCCGGGGTAGCGGGACAGATACGCAGTATTTT
TRBJ1-3,.,TRBV7-9,few,CASALSSENTIYF,TGTGCCTCCGCCTTAAGCTCTGAAAACACCATATATTTT
TRBJ2-3,.,TRBV5-5,many,CASSLRARADTQYF,TGTGCCAGCAGCTTGCGCGCCAGGGCAGATACGCAGTATTTT
TRBJ2-5,TRBD1,TRBV5-5,many,CASSPTNRGLETQYF,TGTGCCAGCAGCCCCACAAACAGGGGGCTGGAGACCCAGTACTTC
TRBJ2-3,.,TRBV7-8,few,CASSAPSADTQYF,TGTGCCAGCAGCGCTCCATCCGCAGATACGCAGTATTTT
TRBJ1-1,TRBD1,TRBV28,.,CASSLITGQMNTEAFF,TGTGCCAGCAGTTTGATAACGGGACAGATGAACACTGAAGCTTTCTTT
TRBJ2-1,.,TRBV20-1,medium-sized,CSARDVVRERAGSSYNEQFF,TGCAGTGCTAGAGATGTCGTTCGAGAGCGGGCTGGGAGCTCCTACAATGAGCAGTTCTTC
TRBJ2-1,TRBD2,TRBV6-6,many,CASTLAGSNEQFF,TGTGCCAGCACCTTAGCGGGGTCGAATGAGCAGTTCTTC
TRBJ1-1,TRBD1,TRBV3-1,many,CASSHLGQAAEAFF,TGTGCCAGCAGCCACCTCGGACAGGCTGCTGAAGCTTTCTTT
TRBJ2-1,.,TRBV29-1,.,CSALNYNEQFF,TGCAGCGCCCTAAACTACAATGAGCAGTTCTTC
TRBJ1-1,.,TRBV5-6,few,CASTFTTGTEAFF,TGTGCCAGCACCTTCACCACGGGCACTGAAGCTTTCTTT
TRBJ2-1,.,TRBV12-3/TRBV12-4,.,CASIAEGRNRGEQFF,TGTGCCAGCATAGCCGAGGGGAGAAACCGGGGTGAGCAGTTCTTC
TRBJ2-3,TRBD1,TRBV5-4,many,CASSSGTGDTDTQYF,TGTGCCAGCAGCTCCGGGACAGGGGATACAGATACGCAGTATTTT
TRBJ2-7,.,TRBV6-5,.,CASRFFATSYEQYF,TGTGCCAGTCGTTTCTTTGCGACGTCCTACGAGCAGTACTTC
TRBJ2-2,TRBD1,TRBV18,many,CASPSTGAGELFF,TGTGCCAGCCCGTCGACAGGGGCCGGGGAGCTGTTTTTT
TRBJ2-2,.,TRBV5-1,.,CASSLSQIYTGELFF,TGCGCCAGCAGCTTGTCCCAGATTTACACCGGGGAGCTGTTTTTT
TRBJ1-1,.,TRBV28,many,CASSLLENTEAFF,TGTGCCAGCAGTCTCCTCGAGAACACTGAAGCTTTCTTT
TRBJ2-7,.,TRBV9,many,CASSGGLGVSYEQYF,TGTGCCAGCAGCGGGGGACTGGGGGTTTCCTACGAGCAGTACTTC
TRBJ2-7,.,TRBV5-4,.,CASSLWAAPSYEQYF,TGTGCCAGCAGCTTGTGGGCAGCTCCTTCCTACGAGCAGTACTTC
TRBJ2-5,.,TRBV5-5,many,CASSLEQGASGQETQYF,TGTGCCAGCAGCTTGGAGCAGGGGGCTAGCGGCCAAGAGACCCAGTACTTC
TRBJ2-5,.,TRBV12-3/TRBV12-4,many,CASSLSPWRETQYF,TGTGCCAGCAGTTTAAGTCCCTGGAGGGAGACCCAGTACTTC
TRBJ2-1,TRBD2,TRBV7-9,medium-sized,CASSRSPNPVLAGVNEQFF,TGTGCCAGCAGCCGAAGCCCGAACCCCGTCCTAGCGGGAGTCAATGAGCAGTTCTTC
TRBJ2-2,.,TRBV3-1,few,CASSQMYGEGELFF,TGTGCCAGCAGCCAAATGTACGGGGAAGGGGAGCTGTTTTTT
TRBJ2-5,.,TRBV3-1,.,CASSEGTSQETQYF,TGTGCCAGCAGCGAGGGGACCAGCCAAGAGACCCAGTACTTC
TRBJ1-3,.,TRBV5-5,many,CASSLAVEGGPLSGNTIYF,TGTGCCAGCAGCTTGGCCGTAGAGGGGGGCCCCCTCTCTGGAAACACCATATATTTT
TRBJ2-3,TRBD2,TRBV28,.,CASMAGVRGTDTQYF,TGTGCCAGCATGGCGGGAGTTAGGGGCACAGATACGCAGTATTTT
TRBJ2-3,.,TRBV20-1,.,CSAKVHLPNTDTQYF,TGCAGTGCTAAGGTTCACTTGCCCAACACAGATACGCAGTATTTT
TRBJ2-7,TRBD1,TRBV29-1,.,CSVRDRAYEQYF,TGCAGCGTACGGGACAGGGCTTACGAGCAGTACTTC
TRBJ2-3,.,TRBV4-2,many,CASSQDKRDTQYF,TGTGCCAGCAGCCAAGATAAGCGAGATACGCAGTATTTT
TRBJ1-6,.,TRBV18,.,CASSPGGMNSPLHF,TGTGCCAGCTCACCCGGTGGAATGAATTCACCCCTCCACTTT
TRBJ2-1,.,TRBV5-1,few,CASSLEVEVAEQFF,TGCGCCAGCAGCTTGGAAGTCGAAGTTGCTGAGCAGTTCTTC
TRBJ1-1,.,TRBV19,.,CASSIGGLLDTEAFF,TGTGCCAGTAGTATTGGGGGCTTGTTGGACACTGAAGCTTTCTTT
TRBJ2-7,.,TRBV10-2,medium-sized,CASRLYSSYEQYF,TGCGCCAGCAGATTGTACAGCTCCTACGAGCAGTACTTC
TRBJ2-3,.,TRBV3-1,.,CASSQGGYSTDTQYF,TGTGCCAGCAGCCAAGGCGGGTATAGCACAGATACGCAGTATTTT
TRBJ2-1,TRBD1,TRBV7-9,few,CASSTGQGENEQFF,TGTGCCAGCAGCACCGGACAGGGCGAAAATGAGCAGTTCTTC
TRBJ2-5,TRBD1,TRBV5-1,few,CASSLPQGPQETQYF,TGCGCCAGCAGCCTTCCACAGGGGCCACAAGAGACCCAGTACTTC
TRBJ2-1,.,TRBV4-3,.,CASSQAVSSYNEQFF,TGCGCCAGCAGCCAAGCGGTAAGCTCCTACAATGAGCAGTTCTTC
TRBJ2-1,TRBD2,TRBV12-3/TRBV12-4,few,CASSLGTTSGSYNEQFF,TGTGCCAGCAGTTTAGGGACGACTAGCGGCTCCTACAATGAGCAGTTCTTC
TRBJ1-4,.,TRBV7-2,.,CASSFKGGSNEKLFF,TGTGCCAGCAGCTTTAAGGGGGGAAGTAATGAAAAACTGTTTTTT
TRBJ1-1,.,TRBV27,many,CASRRGDLEAFF,TGTGCCAGCAGAAGGGGGGACCTCGAAGCTTTCTTT
TRBJ1-2,TRBD1,TRBV10-3,many,CAISLGQDYFGYTF,TGTGCCATCAGTCTTGGACAGGACTACTTCGGCTACACCTTC
TRBJ2-2,.,TRBV18,many,CASSPPGSGTVNTGELFF,TGTGCCAGCTCACCGCCGGGTTCAGGAACCGTCAACACCGGGGAGCTGTTTTTT
TRBJ2-3,TRBD1,TRBV6-5,.,CATRQGGTDTQYF,TGTGCCACCAGACAGGGGGGCACAGATACGCAGTATTTT
TRBJ2-1,TRBD2,TRBV19,.,CASSMAGASNEQFF,TGTGCCAGTAGTATGGCGGGAGCCTCCAATGAGCAGTTCTTC
TRBJ1-5,.,TRBV6-6,.,CASSYFTDSDQPQHF,TGTGCCAGCAGTTACTTCACAGACAGCGATCAGCCCCAGCATTTT
TRBJ2-1,TRBD2,TRBV11-2,many,CASNTGTNYNEQFF,TGTGCCAGCAATACCGGGACTAACTACAATGAGCAGTTCTTC
TRBJ2-2,.,TRBV27,few,CASSLSLHMGLTGELFF,TGTGCCAGCAGTCTCTCTTTACACATGGGATTAACCGGGGAGCTGTTTTTT
TRBJ1-1,.,TRBV11-2,few,CASSSDTWAEAFF,TGTGCCAGCAGCTCCGATACATGGGCTGAAGCTTTCTTT
TRBJ2-3,.,TRBV2,many,CAMQTVGITDTQYF,TGTGCCATGCAGACTGTAGGTATCACAGATACGCAGTATTTT
TRBJ2-1,TRBD1,TRBV18,.,CASSLDRSYREQFF,TGTGCCAGCTCACTGGACAGGTCGTATCGTGAGCAGTTCTTC